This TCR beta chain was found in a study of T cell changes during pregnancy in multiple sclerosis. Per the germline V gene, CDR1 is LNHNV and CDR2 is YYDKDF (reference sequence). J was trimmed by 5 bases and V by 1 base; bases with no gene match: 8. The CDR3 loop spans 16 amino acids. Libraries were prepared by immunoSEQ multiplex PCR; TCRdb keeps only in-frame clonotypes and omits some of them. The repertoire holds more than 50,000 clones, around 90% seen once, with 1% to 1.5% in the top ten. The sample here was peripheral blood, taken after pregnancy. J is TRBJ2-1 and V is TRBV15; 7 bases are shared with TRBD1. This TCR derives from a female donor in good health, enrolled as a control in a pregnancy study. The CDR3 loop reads CATSRGTGARNNEQFF. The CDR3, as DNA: TGTGCCACCAGCAGAGGAACAGGGGCGCGGAACAATGAGCAGTTCTTC.